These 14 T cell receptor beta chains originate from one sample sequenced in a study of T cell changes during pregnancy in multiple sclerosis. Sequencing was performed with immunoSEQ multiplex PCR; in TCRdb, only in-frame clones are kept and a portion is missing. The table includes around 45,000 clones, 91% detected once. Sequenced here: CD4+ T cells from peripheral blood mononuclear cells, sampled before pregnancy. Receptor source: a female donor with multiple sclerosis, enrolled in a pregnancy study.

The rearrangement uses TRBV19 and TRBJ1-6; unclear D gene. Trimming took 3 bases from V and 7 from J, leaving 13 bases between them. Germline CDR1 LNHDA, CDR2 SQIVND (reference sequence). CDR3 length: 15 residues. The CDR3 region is CASSIKATTNSPLHF. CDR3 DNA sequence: TGTGCCAGTAGTATTAAGGCGACAACCAATTCACCCCTCCACTTT.

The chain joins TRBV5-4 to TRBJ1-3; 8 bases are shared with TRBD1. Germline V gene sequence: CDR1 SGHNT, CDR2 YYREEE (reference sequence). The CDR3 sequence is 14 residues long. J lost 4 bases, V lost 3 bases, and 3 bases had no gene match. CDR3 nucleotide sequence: TGTGCCAGCAGCTCGACAGGGGTCGGAAACACCATATATTTT. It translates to CASSSTGVGNTIYF. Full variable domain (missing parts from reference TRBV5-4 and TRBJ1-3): ETGVTQSPTHLIKTRGQQVTLRCSSQSGHNTVSWYQQALGQGPQFIFQYYREEENGRGNFPPRFSGLQFPNYSSELNVNALELDDSALYLCASSSTGVGNTIYFGEGSWLTVV.

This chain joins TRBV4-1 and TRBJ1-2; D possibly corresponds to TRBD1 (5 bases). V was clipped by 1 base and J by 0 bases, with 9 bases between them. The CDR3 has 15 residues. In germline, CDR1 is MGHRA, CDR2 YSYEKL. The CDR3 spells CASSQGGSSNYGYTF. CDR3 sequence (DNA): TGCGCCAGCAGCCAAGGGGGCAGTTCTAACTATGGCTACACCTTC.

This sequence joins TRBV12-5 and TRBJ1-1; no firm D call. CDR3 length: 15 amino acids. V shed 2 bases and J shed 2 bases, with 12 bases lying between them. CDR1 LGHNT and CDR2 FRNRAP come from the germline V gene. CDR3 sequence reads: CASGLLPRVNTEAFF. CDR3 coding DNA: TGTGCTAGTGGTTTGCTTCCCCGGGTAAACACTGAAGCTTTCTTT.

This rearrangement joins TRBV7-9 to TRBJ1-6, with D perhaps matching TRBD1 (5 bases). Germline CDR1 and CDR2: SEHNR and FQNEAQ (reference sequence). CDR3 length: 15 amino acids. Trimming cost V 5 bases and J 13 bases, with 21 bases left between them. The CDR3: CASSGQGADDLPLHF. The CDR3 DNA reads TGTGCCAGCAGCGGGCAGGGCGCGGACGACCTGCCCCTCCACTTT.

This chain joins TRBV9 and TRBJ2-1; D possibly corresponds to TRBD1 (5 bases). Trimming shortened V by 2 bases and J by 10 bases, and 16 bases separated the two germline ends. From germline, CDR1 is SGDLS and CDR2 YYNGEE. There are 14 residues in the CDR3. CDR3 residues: CASSVGPFKGEQFF. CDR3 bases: TGTGCCAGCAGCGTGGGCCCTTTTAAGGGGGAGCAGTTCTTC.

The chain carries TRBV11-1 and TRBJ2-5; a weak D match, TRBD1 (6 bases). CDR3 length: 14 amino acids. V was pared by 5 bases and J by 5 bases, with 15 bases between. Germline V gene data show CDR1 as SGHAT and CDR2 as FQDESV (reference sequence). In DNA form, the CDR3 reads TGTGCCAGCAGCACATACAACAGGGTTGAGACCCAGTACTTC. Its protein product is CASSTYNRVETQYF. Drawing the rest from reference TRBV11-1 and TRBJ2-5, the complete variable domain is EAEVAQSPRYKITEKSQAVAFWCDPISGHATLYWYRQILGQGPELLVQFQDESVVDDSQLPKDRFSAERLKGVDSTLKIQPAELGDSAMYLCASSTYNRVETQYFGPGTRLLVL.

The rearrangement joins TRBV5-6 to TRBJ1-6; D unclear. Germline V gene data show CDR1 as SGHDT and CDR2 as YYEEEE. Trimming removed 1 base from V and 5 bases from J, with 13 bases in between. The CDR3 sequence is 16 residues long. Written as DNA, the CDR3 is TGTGCCAGCAGCTTGATGGGTGCTGCGGATAATTCACCCCTCCACTTT. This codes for CASSLMGAADNSPLHF. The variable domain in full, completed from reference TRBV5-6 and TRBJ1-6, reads DAGVTQSPTHLIKTRGQQVTLRCSPKSGHDTVSWYQQALGQGPQFIFQYYEEEERQRGNFPDRFSGHQFPNYSSELNVNALLLGDSALYLCASSLMGAADNSPLHFGNGTRLTVT.

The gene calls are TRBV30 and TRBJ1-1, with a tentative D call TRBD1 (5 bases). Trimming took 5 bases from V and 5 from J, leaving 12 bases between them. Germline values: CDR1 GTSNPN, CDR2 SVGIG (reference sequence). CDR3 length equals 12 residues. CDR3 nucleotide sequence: TGTGCCTGGTCCAGGGTAAGGACTGAAGCTTTCTTT. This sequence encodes CAWSRVRTEAFF.

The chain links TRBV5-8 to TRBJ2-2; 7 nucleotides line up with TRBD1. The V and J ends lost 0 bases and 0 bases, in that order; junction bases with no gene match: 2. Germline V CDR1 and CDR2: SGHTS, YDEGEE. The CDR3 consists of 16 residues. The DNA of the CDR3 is TGTGCCAGCAGCTTGGATACAGGGGCGAACACCGGGGAGCTGTTTTTT. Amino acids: CASSLDTGANTGELFF.

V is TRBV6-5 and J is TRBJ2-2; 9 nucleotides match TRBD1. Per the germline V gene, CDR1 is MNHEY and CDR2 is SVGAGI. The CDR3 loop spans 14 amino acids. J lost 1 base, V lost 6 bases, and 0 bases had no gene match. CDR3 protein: CASRGQGNTGELFF. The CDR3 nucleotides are TGTGCCAGCAGGGGACAGGGGAACACCGGGGAGCTGTTTTTT.

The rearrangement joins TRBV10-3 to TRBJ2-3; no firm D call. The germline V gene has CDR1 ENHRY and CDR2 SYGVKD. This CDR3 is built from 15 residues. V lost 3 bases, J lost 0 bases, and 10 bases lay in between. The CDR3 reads CAISDLVYSTDTQYF. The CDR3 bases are TGTGCCATCAGTGACCTCGTCTATAGCACAGATACGCAGTATTTT.

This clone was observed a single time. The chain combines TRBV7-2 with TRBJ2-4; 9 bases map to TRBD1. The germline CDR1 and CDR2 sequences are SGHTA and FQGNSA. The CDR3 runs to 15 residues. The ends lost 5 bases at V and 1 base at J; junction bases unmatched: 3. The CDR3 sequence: CASSPDRGAKNIQYF. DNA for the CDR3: TGTGCCAGCAGCCCGGACAGGGGTGCCAAAAACATTCAGTACTTC.

The CDR3 coding sequence is TGTGCCAGCAGTTCCATACTAGAAGGAAAACTGTTTTTT. Its protein product is CASSSILEGKLFF. The genes are TRBV27 and TRBJ1-4; no definite D call. Germline V gene sequence: CDR1 MNHEY, CDR2 SMNVEV (reference sequence). The CDR3 sequence is 13 residues long. V was clipped by 4 bases and J by 10 bases, with 13 bases between them.